The rows below give T cell receptor beta chains drawn from one sample of a study of T cells in Graves' hyperthyroidism and ophthalmopathy. Each CDR3 protein gets one entry after TCRdb re-called the multiplex PCR reads with MiXCR. This sample has hundreds of thousands of distinct CDR3 sequences, with roughly a quarter found just once. Sequenced: blood. These receptors were collected from a young woman with Graves' ophthalmopathy. The CDR3 runs from the conserved cysteine through the conserved F or W. D genes are given only for firm matches.

TRBJ1-3 TRBD1 TRBV5-1 CASSKDRGPGNTIYF
TRBJ2-2 NA TRBV19 CASSGSGIGELFF
TRBJ2-7 TRBD1 TRBV11-1 CASSSSGQGYEQYF
TRBJ2-5 NA TRBV4-2 CASSPELSSSRETQYF
TRBJ2-7 NA TRBV18 CASSPAPDYAEQYF
TRBJ1-6 NA TRBV6-5 CASSYGAGSSPLHF
TRBJ2-7 NA TRBV27 CASSSGQIYEQYF
TRBJ2-5 TRBD2 TRBV28 CASRTSGEEETQYF
TRBJ1-1 NA TRBV19 CASSIDWAEMNTEAFF
TRBJ1-5 NA TRBV30 CAAGVEGMGSNQPQHF
TRBJ2-5 NA TRBV27 CASRVRAKETQYF
TRBJ1-3 NA TRBV11-2 CASSLGTAGSGNTIYF
TRBJ1-3 NA TRBV11-1 CASSLEAGGTGNTTYF
TRBJ2-5 NA TRBV5-1 CASSDGTVAQETQYF
TRBJ2-7 NA TRBV4-3 CASSQGRGPYEQYF
TRBJ1-3 NA TRBV10-3 CAISESGRPSGNTIYF
TRBJ1-5 NA TRBV19 CASSKGVQPQHF
TRBJ1-2 NA TRBV12-3/TRBV12-4 CASSLDRHGYTF
TRBJ2-7 NA TRBV7-2 CASSLRTSDEQYF
TRBJ1-1 NA TRBV9 CASSVGSSWNTEAFF
TRBJ1-3 NA TRBV12-3/TRBV12-4 CASSIAGSSGNTIYF
TRBJ2-7 TRBD1 TRBV7-2 CASSPKTGGGYEQYF
TRBJ1-1 NA TRBV19 CASSIVGFNTEAFF
TRBJ1-1 NA TRBV15 CATSRDRAAPEAFF
TRBJ2-7 TRBD2 TRBV5-5 CASSGDYSDEQYF
TRBJ2-1 NA TRBV2 CASSGSAELYNEQFF
TRBJ2-2 NA TRBV27 CASSLRWGYTGELFF
TRBJ1-3 NA TRBV20-1 CSVWRSAGNTIYF
TRBJ2-7 NA TRBV6-1 CASSELTVDYEQYF
TRBJ2-7 TRBD2 TRBV6-5 CASTDLGGGEQYF
TRBJ1-1 NA TRBV29-1 CSVITDARGVAFF
TRBJ1-5 TRBD1 TRBV6-2/TRBV6-3 CASSGGTANQPQHF
TRBJ1-1 NA TRBV14 CASRVQPNTEAFF
TRBJ2-5 NA TRBV6-1 CASLRVGLAGETQYF
TRBJ2-7 TRBD1 TRBV28 CASSPYQGDGYEQYF
TRBJ2-7 TRBD2 TRBV30 CAWTLAGGGAYEQYF
TRBJ2-7 NA TRBV11-1 CASSLGRDEQYF
TRBJ1-2 NA TRBV27 CASSLSSRQGSFLTSYGYTF
TRBJ2-4 NA TRBV6-1 CASMIRGPAKNIQYF
TRBJ2-2 NA TRBV6-5 CASSYAGMVGELFF
TRBJ1-2 NA TRBV19 CASSTSGGRSYGYTF
TRBJ1-2 NA TRBV2 CANRVGANYGYTF
TRBJ2-7 TRBD2 TRBV6-1 CASIRSAGGSYEQYF
TRBJ1-1 NA TRBV29-1 CSVGSATGIGTEAFF
TRBJ1-2 TRBD1 TRBV7-3 CASSPTGGSNYGYTF
TRBJ2-7 NA TRBV7-2 CASSSTSEQYF
TRBJ2-7 NA TRBV6-5 CASSYLQSPTYEQYF
TRBJ2-7 TRBD2 TRBV5-5 CASTLGGDEQYF
TRBJ2-4 TRBD2 TRBV11-2 CASSAQTRLAGGIQYF
TRBJ2-2 NA TRBV20-1 CSAVLTSKGGELFF
TRBJ1-3 NA TRBV7-6 CASSVTRDAGNTIYF
TRBJ2-5 TRBD2 TRBV2 CASSEGLADLETQYF
TRBJ2-2 NA TRBV6-5 CASSSPTIGPGELFF
TRBJ2-5 NA TRBV9 CASSVRPSQETQYF
TRBJ1-1 NA TRBV19 CASRLQANTEAFF